This T cell receptor beta chain originates from a study of CD8+ T cells in alopecia areata. Background on the study: Treatment comprised oral tofacitinib, 5 to 10 mg twice daily, in treated patients.

Trimming took off 2 bases at V and 6 bases at J, with 9 bases between the two ends. Germline CDR1 and CDR2: SGHDT and YYEEEE. The CDR3 is made up of 13 amino acids. Sequencing relied on a cDNA template that was reverse transcribed from extracted RNA. TCRdb's table, derived via immunoSEQ multiplex PCR, lists solely in-frame clones and lacks some. The data contain 120,000 to 150,000 clones, more than 75% of them singletons. Peripheral blood samples and lesional scalp punch biopsies were obtained from alopecia areata patients. The chain employs TRBV5-6 and TRBJ2-1; D might be TRBD2 (5 bases). This receptor was identified in a human donor with alopecia areata. Sequences were derived from CD8+ T cells sorted from blood, sampled at week 0. The CDR3 loop reads CASSFSSGNEQFF. The DNA of the CDR3 is TGTGCCAGCAGCTTTTCCAGCGGCAATGAGCAGTTCTTC.